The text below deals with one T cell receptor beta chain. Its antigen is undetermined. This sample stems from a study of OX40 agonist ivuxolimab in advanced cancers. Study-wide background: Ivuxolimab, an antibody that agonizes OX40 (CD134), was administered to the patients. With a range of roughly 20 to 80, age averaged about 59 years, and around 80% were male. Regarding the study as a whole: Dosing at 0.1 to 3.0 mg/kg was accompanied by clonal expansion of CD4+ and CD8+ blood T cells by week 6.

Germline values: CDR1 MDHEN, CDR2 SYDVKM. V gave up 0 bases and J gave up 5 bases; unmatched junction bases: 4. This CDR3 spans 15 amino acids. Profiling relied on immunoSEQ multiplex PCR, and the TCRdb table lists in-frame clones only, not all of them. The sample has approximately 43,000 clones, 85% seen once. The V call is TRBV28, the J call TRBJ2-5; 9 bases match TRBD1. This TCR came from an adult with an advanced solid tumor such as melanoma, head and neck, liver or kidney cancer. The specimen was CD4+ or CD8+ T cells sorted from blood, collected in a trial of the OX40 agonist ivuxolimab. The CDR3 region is CASSLWDRGGETQYF. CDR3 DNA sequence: TGTGCCAGCAGTTTATGGGACAGGGGAGGGGAGACCCAGTACTTC.